The clone carrying this T cell receptor (beta chain) has ten or more counts. This CDR3 has 16 residues. J lost 9 bases, V lost 0 bases, and 9 bases had no gene match. Germline assignment: CDR1 SGHNT and CDR2 YYREEE (reference sequence). This specimen comes from a study of T-cell memory formation after mild COVID-19. TCRdb analysed the 5' RACE reads with MiXCR anew, one entry per CDR3 protein. The sample includes 350,000 to 400,000 distinct CDR3 sequences, more than 20% of them seen just once. The chain carries TRBV5-4 and TRBJ2-1, with 10 bases lining up with TRBD2. Specimen: PBMCs or a T cell subset sorted from them (not recorded which). The TCR sequence derives from an adult woman who had mild COVID-19 (a few samples of this study predate the infection). Cell type and time point are not known. The chain's CDR3 is CASSLAASGRAIEQFF. CDR3 nucleotide sequence: TGTGCCAGCAGCTTGGCGGCGAGCGGGAGGGCCATTGAGCAGTTCTTC.